Following are 28 T cell receptor beta chains from one sample sequenced in a study of control samples from healthy donors and cancer patients. Profiling relied on immunoSEQ multiplex PCR, and the TCRdb table lists in-frame clones only, not all of them. In the table there are 79,000 or so clones, approximately 88% of which are singletons. Sequencing used PBMCs. These TCRs come from a woman aged 45 to 65 with colorectal cancer.

This chain joins TRBV4-3 and TRBJ2-3; D uncertain. The CDR3 runs 14 residues. The germline gives CDR1 LGHNA, CDR2 YSLEER. Trimming stripped 0 bases from V and 4 bases from J, with 8 bases between. CDR3 loop: CASSQDPGPDTQYF. Written as DNA, the CDR3 is TGCGCCAGCAGCCAAGATCCAGGACCAGATACGCAGTATTTT.

This chain connects TRBV4-3 to TRBJ2-3, with TRBD1 matching 7 bases. Germline V gene lookup returns CDR1 LGHNA and CDR2 YSLEER. With V trimmed by 2 bases and J by 4 bases, 3 bases remained unmatched. The CDR3 runs 14 residues. DNA for the CDR3: TGCGCCAGCAGCCAAAATACAGGGGCAGATACGCAGTATTTT. It encodes CASSQNTGADTQYF.

The rearrangement uses TRBV28 and TRBJ1-2, with D possibly matching TRBD1 (6 bases). Trimming stripped 7 bases from V and 2 bases from J, with 14 bases between. The CDR3 loop spans 14 amino acids. Germline V gives CDR1 MDHEN, CDR2 SYDVKM. The CDR3 spells CASTPNGQNYGYTF. The CDR3 DNA is TGTGCCAGCACACCAAACGGACAGAACTATGGCTACACCTTC.

The chain uses TRBV6-5 and TRBJ2-3; 13 bases align to TRBD2. Germline V gene data show CDR1 as MNHEY and CDR2 as SVGAGI. The CDR3 runs to 15 residues. Trimming removed 6 bases from V and 3 bases from J; junction bases left unmatched: 3. The CDR3 here is CASRTGLAGTDTQYF. Written as DNA, the CDR3 is TGTGCCAGCAGGACGGGACTAGCGGGGACAGATACGCAGTATTTT.

The rearrangement links TRBV3-1 (or the pseudogene TRBV3-2) to TRBJ2-5, with D tentatively TRBD2 (5 bases). The CDR3 consists of 13 residues. Trimming took off 0 bases at V and 4 bases at J, with 6 bases between the two ends. Germline loops: CDR1 LGHDT, CDR2 YNNKEL (reference sequence). Here the CDR3 reads CASSQDSGETQYF. CDR3 DNA sequence: TGTGCCAGCAGCCAAGACAGCGGAGAGACCCAGTACTTC.

This chain links TRBV5-6 with TRBJ1-1, with 9 bases fitting TRBD1. CDR3 size: 14 residues. The V gene's germline CDR1 is SGHDT and CDR2 YYEEEE. V shed 7 bases, J shed 0 bases, and the junction held 4 bases outside the gene matches. The CDR3: CASEGTGLNTEAFF. CDR3 nucleotides: TGTGCCAGCGAAGGGACAGGGTTGAACACTGAAGCTTTCTTT.

The genes are TRBV10-2 and TRBJ1-1, with no clear D. This CDR3 spans 13 amino acids. Per germline, CDR1 WSHSY and CDR2 SAAADI. Trimming removed 3 bases from V and 1 base from J, with 6 bases in between. The chain's CDR3 is CASSDRRNTEAFF. The CDR3 DNA reads TGCGCCAGCAGTGACAGGAGGAACACTGAAGCTTTCTTT.

For the CDR3, the DNA is TGTGCCAGCAGCCAAGGAACCGGAGGGGCTTTCTTT. As protein: CASSQGTGGAFF. The chain links TRBV4-2 to TRBJ1-1; D not certain. There are 12 residues in the CDR3. V lost 1 base and J lost 11, with 11 bases in between. Germline assignment: CDR1 LGHNA and CDR2 YNFKEQ.

V usage is TRBV6-5 and J usage is TRBJ1-5; D perhaps matches TRBD1 (6 bases). Trimming removed 6 bases at V and 1 base at J, with 13 bases between. Per the germline V gene, CDR1 is MNHEY and CDR2 is SVGAGI. The CDR3 sequence is 15 residues long. The CDR3 DNA sequence: TGTGCCAGCAGGCTACAGGGATCAAGCAATCAGCCCCAGCATTTT. Its translation: CASRLQGSSNQPQHF.

The chain uses TRBV19 and TRBJ2-5; no clear D. V was pared by 3 bases and J by 5 bases, with 7 bases between. The CDR3 loop spans 12 amino acids. Germline loops: CDR1 LNHDA, CDR2 SQIVND (reference sequence). CDR3 in DNA: TGTGCCAGTAGTATTCAAGGCGAGACCCAGTACTTC. Translation gives CASSIQGETQYF.

This clone occurred a few times. Here the CDR3 DNA reads TGTGCCAGCTCACGGACAGAAACACACACTGGAAACACCATATATTTT. Encoded protein: CASSRTETHTGNTIYF. The rearrangement links TRBV18 to TRBJ1-3, with D perhaps matching TRBD1 (6 bases). The germline V and J ends were trimmed by 4 bases and 2 bases, with 15 bases remaining between them. CDR1 is KGHSH and CDR2 is LQKENI in the germline V gene. There are 16 residues in the CDR3.

This rearrangement joins TRBV7-8 to TRBJ2-5, with 14 positions matching TRBD2. The germline CDR1 and CDR2 sequences are SGHVS and FQNEAQ. Germline trimming cut 7 bases from V and 5 bases from J; bases unmatched to any gene: 6. The CDR3 length is 15 residues. CDR3 residues: CASTERLAGGETQYF. The DNA of the CDR3 is TGTGCCAGCACCGAACGACTAGCGGGAGGGGAGACCCAGTACTTC.

The chain combines TRBV6-5 with TRBJ1-4; 7 nucleotides line up with TRBD1. The CDR3 extends over 15 amino acids. Germline CDR1 and CDR2: MNHEY and SVGAGI. J gave up 6 bases and V 0 bases, and 4 bases lay outside the gene matches. The CDR3: CASSYSDRRDEKLFF. The CDR3 DNA reads TGTGCCAGCAGTTACTCGGACAGGCGGGATGAAAAACTGTTTTTT.

This sequence joins TRBV27 and TRBJ1-2; TRBD1 aligns across 7 bases. The CDR3 runs 14 residues. In germline, CDR1 is MNHEY, CDR2 SMNVEV (reference sequence). J gave up 10 bases and V 6 bases, and 14 bases lay outside the gene matches. CDR3 amino acids: CASREMGGGTVYTF. CDR3 in DNA: TGTGCCAGCAGGGAGATGGGGGGAGGGACAGTCTACACCTTC.

V usage is TRBV3-1 (or the pseudogene TRBV3-2) and J usage is TRBJ2-1, with D possibly TRBD2 on 6 matching bases. The V gene lost 3 bases and the J gene lost 9 bases, with 15 bases spanning the gap. The CDR3 totals 14 residues. Germline CDR1 and CDR2: LGHDT and YNNKEL (reference sequence). The CDR3 DNA reads as TGTGCCAGCAGCCATGGGCCTACCGGGGGTGAGCAGTTCTTC. This codes for CASSHGPTGGEQFF.

The chain is built from TRBV7-8 and TRBJ1-2; 7 bases align to TRBD1. The CDR3 consists of 14 residues. Germline V gene data show CDR1 as SGHVS and CDR2 as FQNEAQ. With 4 bases clipped from V and 4 bases from J, the junction kept 6 bases outside the gene matches. The CDR3 coding sequence is TGTGCCAGCAGCTCCCGACAGGGCGGCTATGGCTACACCTTC. It is translated as CASSSRQGGYGYTF.

V and J are TRBV27 and TRBJ1-2; D gene uncertain. Germline V gene lookup returns CDR1 MNHEY and CDR2 SMNVEV (reference sequence). V was cut by 3 bases and J by 2 bases, with 7 bases left in between. This CDR3 spans 13 amino acids. The CDR3 DNA reads TGTGCCAGCAGTTTGGCAATCAACTATGGCTACACCTTC. Its translation: CASSLAINYGYTF.

The genes are TRBV3-1 (or the pseudogene TRBV3-2) and TRBJ1-2; D is perhaps TRBD1 (5 bases). CDR3 length: 11 residues. Germline V gene sequence: CDR1 LGHDT, CDR2 YNNKEL (reference sequence). The V and J ends lost 2 bases and 13 bases respectively, with 11 bases between them. DNA for the CDR3: TGTGCCAGCAGCCAAACTTACAGGTTCACCTTC. It translates to CASSQTYRFTF.

The chain is built from TRBV7-2 and TRBJ1-1, with D uncertain. Germline CDR1 and CDR2: SGHTA and FQGNSA. This CDR3 contains 12 residues. Trimming took off 5 bases at V and 8 bases at J, with 12 bases between the two ends. In DNA, the CDR3 is TGTGCCAGCAGCCGAGACGCTGGAGAAGCTTTCTTT. The encoded protein is CASSRDAGEAFF.

The gene calls are TRBV5-8 and TRBJ2-7; 10 bases agree with TRBD1. With V trimmed by 4 bases and J by 2 bases, 3 bases remained unmatched. The CDR3 extends over 14 amino acids. In germline, CDR1 is SGHTS, CDR2 YDEGEE. The CDR3 DNA reads as TGTGCCAGCAGCGGACAGGGGGGAACCTACGAGCAGTACGTC. Translating it yields CASSGQGGTYEQYV.

The chain is built from TRBV7-8 and TRBJ1-5; TRBD1 is a possible D gene (6 bases). Trimming took off 1 base at V and 4 bases at J, with 8 bases between the two ends. Looked up from germline, CDR1 is SGHVS and CDR2 is FQNEAQ. CDR3 size: 14 residues. Here the CDR3 DNA reads TGTGCCAGCAGCTTAGAGAGGGGGAATCAGCCCCAGCATTTT. It codes for CASSLERGNQPQHF.

The V call is TRBV5-1, the J call TRBJ1-1, with D possibly matching TRBD1 (5 bases). The CDR3 covers 16 residues. V lost 0 bases and J 5 bases, leaving 17 bases between the germline ends. From germline, CDR1 is SGHRS and CDR2 YFSETQ. CDR3: CASSLAFMQGRTEAFF. CDR3 nucleotide sequence: TGCGCCAGCAGCTTGGCCTTCATGCAGGGAAGAACTGAAGCTTTCTTT. The complete variable domain, with remaining parts taken from reference TRBV5-1 and TRBJ1-1, reads KAGVTQTPRYLIKTRGQQVTLSCSPISGHRSVSWYQQTPGQGLQFLFEYFSETQRNKGNFPGRFSGRQFSNSRSEMNVSTLELGDSALYLCASSLAFMQGRTEAFFGQGTRLTVV.

This clone was counted once. This sequence joins TRBV10-2 and TRBJ1-2; D gene uncertain. Germline V gives CDR1 WSHSY, CDR2 SAAADI. Deletions cut 2 bases from V and 5 bases from J, with 15 bases between. There are 15 residues in the CDR3. CDR3 protein: CASSEQGGGGYGYTF. The CDR3 DNA sequence: TGCGCCAGCAGTGAGCAAGGCGGCGGAGGGTATGGCTACACCTTC.

The chain combines TRBV5-1 with TRBJ1-2, with 9 positions matching TRBD1. CDR3 length equals 17 residues. Germline assignment: CDR1 SGHRS and CDR2 YFSETQ. V lost 0 bases to trimming and J lost 4 bases; unmatched junction nucleotides: 10. Here the CDR3 reads CASSLGTRDREFYGYTF. Here the CDR3 DNA reads TGCGCCAGCAGCTTGGGGACTCGGGACAGGGAATTCTATGGCTACACCTTC. Based on the CDR3 plus reference TRBV5-1 and TRBJ1-2, the full variable domain is KAGVTQTPRYLIKTRGQQVTLSCSPISGHRSVSWYQQTPGQGLQFLFEYFSETQRNKGNFPGRFSGRQFSNSRSEMNVSTLELGDSALYLCASSLGTRDREFYGYTFGSGTRLTVV.

This clone was detected once. This chain connects TRBV4-3 to TRBJ2-1, with a possible D match to TRBD2 (6 bases). This CDR3 region has 15 residues. V lost 2 bases to trimming and J lost 7 bases, with 15 bases between them. The germline V gene encodes CDR1 LGHNA and CDR2 YSLEER. The CDR3 here is CASSQFVGGLNEQFF. The CDR3 nucleotides read TGCGCCAGCAGCCAATTTGTGGGGGGTCTTAATGAGCAGTTCTTC.

The chain combines TRBV7-9 with TRBJ1-5; TRBD1 matches at 10 bases. Trimming took 4 bases from V and 2 from J; bases not matched to a gene: 5. The germline V gene has CDR1 SEHNR and CDR2 FQNEAQ (reference sequence). The CDR3 covers 16 residues. CDR3 DNA sequence: TGTGCCAGCAGCTCGGGACAGGGGTTGCGCAATCAGCCCCAGCATTTT. Translating it yields CASSSGQGLRNQPQHF.

The rearrangement joins TRBV4-1 to TRBJ1-4, with a tentative D call TRBD1 (5 bases). Per germline, CDR1 MGHRA and CDR2 YSYEKL. The CDR3 loop spans 15 amino acids. V lost 0 bases, J lost 7 bases, and 12 bases lay in between. CDR3: CASSQEGGLGEKLFF. In nucleotides, the CDR3 is TGCGCCAGCAGCCAAGAGGGGGGACTCGGTGAAAAACTGTTTTTT.

This chain links TRBV28 with TRBJ2-5; 7 bases are a match to TRBD2. Germline values: CDR1 MDHEN, CDR2 SYDVKM. Germline trimming cut 3 bases from V and 5 bases from J; bases unmatched to any gene: 9. The CDR3 consists of 15 residues. This CDR3 is CASSFPGAGEETQYF. The CDR3 DNA sequence: TGTGCCAGCAGTTTCCCCGGGGCGGGGGAGGAGACCCAGTACTTC.